This is a list of T cell receptor beta chains from one sample in a study of metastatic and nonmetastatic thyroid tumors. Using MiXCR, TCRdb re-called clones from the PCR reads. The sample carries more than 20,000 clones, roughly 20% recorded once. Sequenced input: blood. All receptors come from a female donor with papillary thyroid cancer or a benign thyroid nodule (not recorded which). Some clones in this sample may be carry-over from other donors' samples. The CDR3 runs from the conserved cysteine through the conserved F or W. The D gene is left open where the match is weak. Only part of the rows carry a size: once, few, many, or a class if the clone is expanded.

clone size: medium-sized; J gene: TRBJ1-2; V gene: TRBV13; D gene: TRBD1; CDR3 protein: CASSLWDRGFKVYGYTF; CDR3 DNA: TGTGCCAGCAGCCTATGGGACAGGGGTTTCAAAGTCTATGGCTACACCTTC
clone size: many; J gene: TRBJ1-1; V gene: TRBV3-1; D gene: TRBD1; CDR3 protein: CASSRTGPAVSEAFF; CDR3 DNA: TGTGCCAGCAGCCGGACAGGGCCCGCGGTCTCTGAAGCTTTCTTT
clone size: .; J gene: TRBJ2-7; V gene: TRBV7-2; D gene: .; CDR3 protein: CASSLPWDTSYEQYF; CDR3 DNA: TGTGCCAGCAGCTTACCATGGGACACCTCCTACGAGCAGTACTTC
clone size: many; J gene: TRBJ2-2; V gene: TRBV19; D gene: .; CDR3 protein: CASRGGPNTGELFF; CDR3 DNA: TGTGCCAGTAGGGGCGGACCCAACACCGGGGAGCTGTTTTTT
clone size: .; J gene: TRBJ2-1; V gene: TRBV30; D gene: TRBD2; CDR3 protein: CAWMLLAGRGDYNEQFF; CDR3 DNA: TGTGCCTGGATGCTCTTAGCGGGGCGGGGGGACTACAATGAGCAGTTCTTC
clone size: many; J gene: TRBJ2-1; V gene: TRBV18; D gene: TRBD2; CDR3 protein: CASSPPSGGPLSSYNEQFF; CDR3 DNA: TGTGCCAGCTCACCACCGTCGGGAGGGCCCTTAAGTTCCTACAATGAGCAGTTCTTC
clone size: .; J gene: TRBJ1-6; V gene: TRBV30; D gene: TRBD1; CDR3 protein: CAWSGPGQGNSPLHF; CDR3 DNA: TGTGCCTGGAGCGGTCCCGGACAGGGGAATTCACCCCTCCACTTT
clone size: many; J gene: TRBJ1-1; V gene: TRBV5-1; D gene: TRBD1; CDR3 protein: CASSPTLTGLVNTEAFF; CDR3 DNA: TGCGCCAGCAGCCCCACACTGACAGGGTTGGTGAACACTGAAGCTTTCTTT
clone size: medium-sized; J gene: TRBJ1-1; V gene: TRBV12-3/TRBV12-4; D gene: .; CDR3 protein: CASSFRENTEAFF; CDR3 DNA: TGTGCCAGCAGTTTCAGGGAAAACACTGAAGCTTTCTTT
clone size: many; J gene: TRBJ2-7; V gene: TRBV28; D gene: .; CDR3 protein: CASSRTSIGTYEQYF; CDR3 DNA: TGTGCCAGCAGCCGCACTAGTATAGGGACCTACGAGCAGTACTTC
clone size: many; J gene: TRBJ2-3; V gene: TRBV27; D gene: TRBD2; CDR3 protein: CASRPRLAARTDTQYF; CDR3 DNA: TGTGCCAGCAGACCCAGACTAGCGGCCCGCACAGATACGCAGTATTTT
clone size: many; J gene: TRBJ2-5; V gene: TRBV20-1; D gene: .; CDR3 protein: CSARDRGTQETQYF; CDR3 DNA: TGCAGTGCTAGAGATAGGGGGACTCAAGAGACCCAGTACTTC
clone size: many; J gene: TRBJ1-1; V gene: TRBV20-1; D gene: TRBD1; CDR3 protein: CSSPGGGNTEAFF; CDR3 DNA: TGCAGTTCCCCAGGGGGGGGCAACACTGAAGCTTTCTTT
clone size: .; J gene: TRBJ2-3; V gene: TRBV10-1; D gene: TRBD2; CDR3 protein: CASSGGLACPSADTQYF; CDR3 DNA: TGCGCCAGCAGTGGAGGACTAGCGTGCCCCTCCGCAGATACGCAGTATTTT
clone size: .; J gene: TRBJ1-1; V gene: TRBV7-2; D gene: .; CDR3 protein: CASSLATLDRTNTEAFF; CDR3 DNA: TGTGCCAGCAGCTTAGCCACCCTCGACAGGACTAACACTGAAGCTTTCTTT
clone size: .; J gene: TRBJ1-1; V gene: TRBV7-9; D gene: TRBD1; CDR3 protein: CASSLPQGANTEAFF; CDR3 DNA: TGTGCCAGCAGCTTACCCCAGGGGGCGAACACTGAAGCTTTCTTT
clone size: few; J gene: TRBJ1-1; V gene: TRBV6-1; D gene: .; CDR3 protein: CATGMGGTEAFF; CDR3 DNA: TGTGCCACTGGGATGGGGGGGACTGAAGCCTTCTTT
clone size: many; J gene: TRBJ1-1; V gene: TRBV5-1; D gene: .; CDR3 protein: CASSLSGGRIEAFF; CDR3 DNA: TGCGCCAGCAGCTTAAGCGGGGGGCGGATTGAAGCTTTCTTT
clone size: many; J gene: TRBJ1-6; V gene: TRBV5-4; D gene: .; CDR3 protein: CASRGAGEGSPLHF; CDR3 DNA: TGTGCCAGCAGGGGCGCGGGGGAGGGTTCACCCCTCCACTTT
clone size: .; J gene: TRBJ2-7; V gene: TRBV5-1; D gene: TRBD2; CDR3 protein: CASSSGLAGGSTDTQYF; CDR3 DNA: TGCGCCAGCAGTTCAGGACTAGCGGGAGGATCCACAGATACGCAGTACTTC
clone size: .; J gene: TRBJ2-2; V gene: TRBV7-3; D gene: .; CDR3 protein: CASSLTVGSNTWELFF; CDR3 DNA: TGTGCCAGCAGCTTAACGGTTGGGTCGAACACCTGGGAGCTGTTTTTT
clone size: many; J gene: TRBJ2-5; V gene: TRBV6-1; D gene: .; CDR3 protein: CASTTLRGAYQETQYF; CDR3 DNA: TGTGCCAGCACTACCCTCCGCGGGGCTTACCAAGAGACCCAGTACTTC
clone size: .; J gene: TRBJ2-2; V gene: TRBV6-1; D gene: .; CDR3 protein: CASSEVGNTGELFF; CDR3 DNA: TGTGCCAGCAGTGAAGTGGGGAACACCGGGGAGCTGTTTTTT